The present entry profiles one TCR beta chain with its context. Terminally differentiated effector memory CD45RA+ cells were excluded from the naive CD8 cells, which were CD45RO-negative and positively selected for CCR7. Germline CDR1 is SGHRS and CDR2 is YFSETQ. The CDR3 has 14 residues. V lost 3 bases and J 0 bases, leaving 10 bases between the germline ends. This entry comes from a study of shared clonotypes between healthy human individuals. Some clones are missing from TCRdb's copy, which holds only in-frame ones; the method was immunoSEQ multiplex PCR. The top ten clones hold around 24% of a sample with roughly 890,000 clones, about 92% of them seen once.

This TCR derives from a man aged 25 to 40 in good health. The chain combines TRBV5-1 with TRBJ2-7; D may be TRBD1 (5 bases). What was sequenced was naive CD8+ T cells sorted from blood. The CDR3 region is CASSSDIYSYEQYF. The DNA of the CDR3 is TGCGCCAGCAGCTCGGACATATACTCCTACGAGCAGTACTTC.